This T cell receptor (beta chain) was sequenced in a study of CD8 T cells in Susac syndrome. This clonotype was observed once. Random hexamers primed reverse transcription of 0.5 to 1 ug RNA. Using its own MiXCR run on the immunoSEQ multiplex PCR reads, TCRdb lists one record per CDR3 protein. Of about 280,000 distinct CDR3 sequences in the sample, around 83% were seen once. This CDR3 comprises 15 residues. Germline lookup yields CDR1 LGHNA and CDR2 YNFKEQ. The V and J ends lost 1 base and 9 bases respectively, with 16 bases between them. This chain joins TRBV4-2 and TRBJ1-3; tentative D call: TRBD1 (6 bases). The sample taken for sequencing was CD8+ T cells from PBMCs. The source is a human donor with multiple sclerosis. This CDR3 reads CASSQVRDNLTTIYF. In DNA form, the CDR3 reads TGTGCCAGCAGCCAAGTCCGGGACAACCTAACCACCATATATTTT.